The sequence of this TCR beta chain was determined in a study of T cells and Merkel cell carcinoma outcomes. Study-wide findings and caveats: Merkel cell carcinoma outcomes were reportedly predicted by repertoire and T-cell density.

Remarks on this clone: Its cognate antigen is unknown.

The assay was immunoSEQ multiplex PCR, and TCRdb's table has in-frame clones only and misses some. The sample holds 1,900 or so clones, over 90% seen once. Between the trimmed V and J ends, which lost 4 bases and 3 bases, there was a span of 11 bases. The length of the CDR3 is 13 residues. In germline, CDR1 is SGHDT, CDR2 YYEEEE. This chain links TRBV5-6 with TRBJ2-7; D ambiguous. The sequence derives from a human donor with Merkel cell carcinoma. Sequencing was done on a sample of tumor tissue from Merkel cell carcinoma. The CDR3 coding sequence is TGTGCCAGCAGCAAGGAGATTTTCTACGAGCAGTACTTC. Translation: CASSKEIFYEQYF.